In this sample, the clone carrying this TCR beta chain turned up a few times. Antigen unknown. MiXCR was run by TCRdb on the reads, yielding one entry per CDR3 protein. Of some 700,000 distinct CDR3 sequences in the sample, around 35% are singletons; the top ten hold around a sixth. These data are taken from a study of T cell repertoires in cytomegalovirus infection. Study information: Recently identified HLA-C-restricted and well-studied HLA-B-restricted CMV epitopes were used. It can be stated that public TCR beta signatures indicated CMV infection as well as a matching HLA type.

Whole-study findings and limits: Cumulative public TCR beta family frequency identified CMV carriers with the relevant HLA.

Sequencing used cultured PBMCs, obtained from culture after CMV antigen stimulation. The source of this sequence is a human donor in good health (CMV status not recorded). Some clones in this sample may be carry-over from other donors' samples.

The CDR3, as DNA: TGTGCCAGCAGCCCCACAGGGAATCTGGTTGGTGAGCAGTTCTTC. Amino acids: CASSPTGNLVGEQFF. This sequence joins TRBV7-2 and TRBJ2-1, with a possible D match to TRBD1 (6 bases). V lost 5 bases to trimming and J lost 9 bases, with 20 bases between them. There are 15 residues in the CDR3. Germline CDR1 is SGHTA and CDR2 is FQGNSA.